This TCR beta chain was observed in a study of identical twins. This CDR3 comprises 16 residues. With 4 bases removed from V and 0 bases from J, the gap between germline ends came to 14 bases. Germline CDR1 reads SNHLY; CDR2 reads FYNNEI. This clonotype has more than one count but fewer than ten. The donor group consisted entirely of healthy Caucasians. A universal primer site was incorporated via template switching, and the cDNA contained unique molecular identifiers. TCRdb independently ran MiXCR on the 5' RACE reads; one entry per CDR3 protein. Of fewer than 550,000 distinct CDR3 sequences in the sample, roughly 15% were seen once. These data were likewise used in another study, on yellow fever vaccine responses in identical twins. Per that paper: Vaccine T cell responses of twins reportedly seemed partly convergent and partly personalized.

This chain connects TRBV2 to TRBJ2-3; possible D gene TRBD2, 6 bases. The TCR sequence derives from a woman between 18 and 29 years old in good health. The sequenced sample was CD4+ T cells sorted from blood. This CDR3 reads CASSVWRGTSTDTQYF. In DNA form, the CDR3 reads TGTGCCAGCAGTGTGTGGAGGGGCACTAGCACAGATACGCAGTATTTT.